The present TCR beta chain was sequenced within a study of T cell responses to AZD1222 COVID-19 vaccine. Study-wide background: Second-dose intervals of approximately 4 or approximately 12 weeks were pooled.

TCRdb keeps only in-frame clones here, not all; method: immunoSEQ multiplex PCR. The sample has around 150,000 clones; 85% to 95% are singletons. V lost 5 bases to trimming and J lost 5 bases, with 14 bases between them. The germline gives CDR1 SEHNR, CDR2 FQNEAQ (reference sequence). The CDR3 totals 14 residues. The rearrangement joins TRBV7-9 to TRBJ2-3; a weak D match, TRBD2 (5 bases). This specimen was peripheral blood, taken on day 0 of AZD1222 vaccination. The sequence was collected from an adult in good health. As DNA, the CDR3 is TGTGCCAGCAGCCCCGCGAGCGGAGGAGATACGCAGTATTTT. Translated, it gives CASSPASGGDTQYF.